This is a list of T cell receptor beta chains from one sample in a study of technical replicates of blood from a few donors. The data were produced by immunoSEQ multiplex PCR, yet TCRdb's version contains in-frame clones alone and is incomplete. This sample has 70,000 or so clones; 98% occur once, and the top ten carry around 0.22%. Sequenced: T cells isolated from PBMCs. The receptor source for this set is a human donor in good health. Each CDR3 is given with its conserved first and last residue. The order of the fields is CDR3 DNA, CDR3 protein, D gene, clone size, V gene, J gene. D genes are given only for firm matches. Only part of the rows carry a size: once, few, many, or a class if the clone is expanded.

TGTGCCAGCAGCGTAGGACTGACAGGGTATGACGAGCAGTACTTC	CASSVGLTGYDEQYF	TRBD1	.	TRBV9	TRBJ2-7
TGCGCCAGCATGGCCCCACTAGCGGCCAATGAGCAGTTCTTC	CASMAPLAANEQFF	TRBD2	.	TRBV5-1	TRBJ2-1
TGTGCCAGCAGAACAGGGGGCACCTACGAGCAGTACTTC	CASRTGGTYEQYF	TRBD1	.	TRBV6-5	TRBJ2-7
TGTGCCAGCAGCTTAGAAAACCCGAACTTTCAGTACTTC	CASSLENPNFQYF	.	.	TRBV7-8	TRBJ2-4
TGCGCCAGCAGCCCGGACTGGATCTCTGGGGCCAACGTCCTGACTTTC	CASSPDWISGANVLTF	.	.	TRBV4-1	TRBJ2-6
TGTGCCAGCAGCCCAAGGGGGAACTATGGCTACACCTTC	CASSPRGNYGYTF	.	.	TRBV11-3	TRBJ1-2
TGTGCCAGCTCACCGCAGCAGGGGCTGAACACTGAAGCTTTCTTT	CASSPQQGLNTEAFF	.	once	TRBV18	TRBJ1-1
TGTGCCAGCAGCCCACCAGGGGTGAGATACGAGCAGTACTTC	CASSPPGVRYEQYF	.	.	TRBV9	TRBJ2-7
TGTGCCATCAGTGATGGGACAGTAAACACTGAAGCTTTCTTT	CAISDGTVNTEAFF	TRBD1	.	TRBV10-3	TRBJ1-1
TGTGCCAGCAGCATAGACAGCGGGGTGGCAGATACGCAGTATTTT	CASSIDSGVADTQYF	TRBD2	.	TRBV7-2	TRBJ2-3
TGTGCCTCGACCGGGACAGGGGATTTCCAGCAGTACTTC	CASTGTGDFQQYF	TRBD1	once	TRBV30	TRBJ2-7
TGTGCCAGCCGTCAGGGCTCCTACAATGAGCAGTTCTTC	CASRQGSYNEQFF	.	.	TRBV7-9	TRBJ2-1
TGTGCCAGCAGTGAGGAGACCGGATATAGCAATCAGCCCCAGCATTTT	CASSEETGYSNQPQHF	.	.	TRBV2	TRBJ1-5
TGTGCCAGCAGCCCCAGCGGAGGGCACGGCCACGAGCAGTACTTC	CASSPSGGHGHEQYF	.	.	TRBV16	TRBJ2-7
TGTGCCAGCAGCGTAGGTGAGACTAGCGGGATCGGTTACGAGCAGTACTTC	CASSVGETSGIGYEQYF	TRBD2	once	TRBV9	TRBJ2-7
TGTGCCAGCAGTTTATTACGGACAGGGCCATCGATATTATTCAATGAGCAGTTCTTC	CASSLLRTGPSILFNEQFF	TRBD1	.	TRBV27	TRBJ2-1
TGTGCCAGCAGCATCCCGTCAGACACTGAAGCTTTCTTT	CASSIPSDTEAFF	.	.	TRBV7-8	TRBJ1-1
TGTGCCTGGAGGACAGCGGGAGGGCCTCGGGAGTTCTTC	CAWRTAGGPREFF	TRBD2	.	TRBV30	TRBJ2-1
TGCAGCGTCGGGACAGGGATTGGAAACACCATATATTTT	CSVGTGIGNTIYF	TRBD1	.	TRBV29-1	TRBJ1-3
TGTGCCAGCAGCTCCTATATGCAGCCGACAGGGTCTTCCGACTACGAGCAGTACTTC	CASSSYMQPTGSSDYEQYF	TRBD1	once	TRBV7-9	TRBJ2-7
TGTGCCAGCAGTGCCGGCAATCAGCCCCAGCATTTT	CASSAGNQPQHF	.	.	TRBV2	TRBJ1-5
TGTGCCAGCAGTTCACCTCTACATCAGGGCTGGGGTGGCACTGAAGCTTTCTTT	CASSSPLHQGWGGTEAFF	.	.	TRBV28	TRBJ1-1
TGTGCCATCAGTGGTTGGACTAGCGGAGAGTGGACAGATACGCAGTATTTT	CAISGWTSGEWTDTQYF	TRBD2	.	TRBV10-3	TRBJ2-3
TGTGCCAGCAGCTTAGGCCGATCCTACGAGCAGTACTTC	CASSLGRSYEQYF	.	once	TRBV7-3	TRBJ2-7
TGCGCCAGCAGCTTTCAGGCCTATGGCTACACCTTC	CASSFQAYGYTF	.	.	TRBV5-1	TRBJ1-2
TGTGCCAGCAGTCCAGGTTCCACTAATGAAAAACTGTTTTTT	CASSPGSTNEKLFF	.	.	TRBV6-1	TRBJ1-4
TGTGCCTGGAGAATAGTGAGGGACAGGGGGAATCAGCCCCAGCATTTT	CAWRIVRDRGNQPQHF	TRBD1	.	TRBV30	TRBJ1-5
TGTGCCAGCTCACCGCGAGAGAAAGTAACCTACGAGCAGTACTTC	CASSPREKVTYEQYF	.	.	TRBV18	TRBJ2-7
TGTGCCAGCAGAAAAAGGGACAGAACCGGGGAGCTGTTTTTT	CASRKRDRTGELFF	TRBD1	.	TRBV6-5	TRBJ2-2